This T cell receptor (beta chain) was recovered during a study of T cells after yellow fever vaccination. CDR3 size: 15 residues. CDR1 and CDR2 (germline): SGDLS, YYNGEE. Trimming took 4 bases from V and 0 from J, leaving 11 bases between them. MiXCR was run by TCRdb on the 5' RACE reads, yielding one entry per CDR3 protein. The sample lists approximately 260,000 distinct CDR3 sequences; 10% to 15% were seen once. The sequencing used CD4+ T cells sorted from PBMCs, collected 45 days after the yellow fever booster vaccination. V and J are TRBV9 and TRBJ2-1; D tentatively reads TRBD1 or TRBD2 (5 bases each). This receptor was obtained from a man aged 25 to 40 who received the YFV17D yellow fever vaccine. The CDR3 nucleotides read TGTGCCAGCAGCTCGGGACGCAGCTCCTACAATGAGCAGTTCTTC. This gives the protein CASSSGRSSYNEQFF.